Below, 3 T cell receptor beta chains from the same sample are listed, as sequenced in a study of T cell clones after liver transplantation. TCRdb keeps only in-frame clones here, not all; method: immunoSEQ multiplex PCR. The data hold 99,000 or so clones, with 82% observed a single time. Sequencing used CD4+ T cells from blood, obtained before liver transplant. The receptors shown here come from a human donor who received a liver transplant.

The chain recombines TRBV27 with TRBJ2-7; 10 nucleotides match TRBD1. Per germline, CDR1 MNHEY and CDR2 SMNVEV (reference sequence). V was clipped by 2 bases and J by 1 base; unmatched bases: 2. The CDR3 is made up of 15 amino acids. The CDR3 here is CASSLGDRGSYEQYF. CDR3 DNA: TGTGCCAGCAGTTTAGGGGACAGGGGTTCCTACGAGCAGTACTTC.

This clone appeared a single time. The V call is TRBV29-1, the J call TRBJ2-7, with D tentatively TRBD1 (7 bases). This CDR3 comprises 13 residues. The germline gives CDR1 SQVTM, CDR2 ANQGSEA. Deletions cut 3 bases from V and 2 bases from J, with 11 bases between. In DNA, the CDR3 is TGCAGCGTTGATGCGGGACAGACCTACGAGCAGTACTTC. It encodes CSVDAGQTYEQYF.

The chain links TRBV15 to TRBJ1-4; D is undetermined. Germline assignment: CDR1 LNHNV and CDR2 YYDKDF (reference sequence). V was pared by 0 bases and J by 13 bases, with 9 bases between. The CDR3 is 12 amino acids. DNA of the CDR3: TGTGCCACCAGCAGAGACCAATTCGGACTGTTTTTT. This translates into CATSRDQFGLFF.